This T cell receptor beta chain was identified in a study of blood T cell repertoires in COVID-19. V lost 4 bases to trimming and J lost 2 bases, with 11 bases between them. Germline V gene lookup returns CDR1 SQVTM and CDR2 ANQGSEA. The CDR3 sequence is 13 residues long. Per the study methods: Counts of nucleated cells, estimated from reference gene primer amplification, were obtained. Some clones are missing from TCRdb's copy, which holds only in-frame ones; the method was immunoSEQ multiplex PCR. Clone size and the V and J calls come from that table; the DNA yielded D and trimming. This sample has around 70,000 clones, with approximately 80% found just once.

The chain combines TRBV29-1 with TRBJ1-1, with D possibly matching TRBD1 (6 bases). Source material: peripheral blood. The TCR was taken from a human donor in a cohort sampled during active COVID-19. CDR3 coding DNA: TGCAGCGTTGTATTAGGGGGAAACACTGAAGCTTTCTTT. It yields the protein CSVVLGGNTEAFF.